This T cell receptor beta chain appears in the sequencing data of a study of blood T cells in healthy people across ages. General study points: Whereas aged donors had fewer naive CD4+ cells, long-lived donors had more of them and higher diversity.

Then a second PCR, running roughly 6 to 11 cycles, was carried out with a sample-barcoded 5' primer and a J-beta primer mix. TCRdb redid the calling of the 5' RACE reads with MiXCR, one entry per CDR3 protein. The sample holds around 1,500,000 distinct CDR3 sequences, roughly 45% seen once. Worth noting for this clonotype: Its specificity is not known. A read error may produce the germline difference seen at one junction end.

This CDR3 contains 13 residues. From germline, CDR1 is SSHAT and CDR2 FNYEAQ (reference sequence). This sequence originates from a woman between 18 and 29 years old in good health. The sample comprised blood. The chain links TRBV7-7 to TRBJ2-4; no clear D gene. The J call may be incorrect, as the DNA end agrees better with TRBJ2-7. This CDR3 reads CASSLDHNHEQYF. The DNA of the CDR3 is TGTGCTAGCAGCTTAGATCACAACCACGAGCAGTACTTC.